This T cell receptor beta chain is from a study of identical twins. Findings of the study overall: The study found weaker excess twin sharing in beta out-of-frame sequences.

One entry per CDR3 protein results from TCRdb running MiXCR on the 5' RACE reads. Among approximately 690,000 distinct CDR3 sequences listed, 5.5% to 6.5% were seen once. Only a few counts were recorded for this clonotype. The antigen is not known. Donors were all healthy Caucasians. V shed 2 bases and J shed 5 bases, with 16 bases lying between them. The germline CDR1 and CDR2 sequences are LGHDT and YNNKEL (reference sequence). This CDR3 has 15 amino acids. This TCR was sampled from a man aged 18 to 30 in good health. This rearrangement joins TRBV3-1 to TRBJ2-7; possibly TRBD2 for D (7 bases). Sequenced material: naive T cells sorted from blood. The CDR3 protein is CASSQIGGRTDEQYF. The CDR3 DNA reads TGTGCCAGCAGCCAAATCGGGGGGCGTACGGACGAGCAGTACTTC.